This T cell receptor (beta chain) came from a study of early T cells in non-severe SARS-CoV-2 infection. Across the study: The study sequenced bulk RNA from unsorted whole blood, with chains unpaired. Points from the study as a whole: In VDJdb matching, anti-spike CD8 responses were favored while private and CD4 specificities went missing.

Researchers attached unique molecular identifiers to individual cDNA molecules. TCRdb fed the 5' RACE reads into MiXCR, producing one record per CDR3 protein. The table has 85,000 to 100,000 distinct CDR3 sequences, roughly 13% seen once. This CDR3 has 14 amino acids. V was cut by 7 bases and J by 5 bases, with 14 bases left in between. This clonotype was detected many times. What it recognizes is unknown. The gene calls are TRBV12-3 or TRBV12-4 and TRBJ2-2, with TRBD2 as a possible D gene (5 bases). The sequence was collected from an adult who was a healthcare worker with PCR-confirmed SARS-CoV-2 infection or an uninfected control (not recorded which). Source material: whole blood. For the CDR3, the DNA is TGTGCCAGCATTAGGAGCCCGGGGACCGGGGAGCTGTTTTTT. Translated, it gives CASIRSPGTGELFF.